What follows are 31 T cell receptor beta chains derived from one specimen sequenced in a study of PD-L1 blockade in urothelial cancer. The time point was: pretreatment peripheral blood. The repertoire was sequenced with immunoSEQ multiplex PCR; TCRdb's copy has only in-frame clones and lacks some. The data hold about 63,000 clones, with roughly 80% observed a single time. The specimen comprised PBMCs, sampled around atezolizumab (anti-PD-L1) treatment. The receptors here all came from a man between 65 and 79 years old with urothelial cancer.

This clone was counted a single time. V is TRBV6-1 and J is TRBJ2-7; D may be TRBD2 (6 bases). Per the germline V gene, CDR1 is MNHNS and CDR2 is SASEGT. The CDR3 has 14 residues. Trimming pared 4 bases from V and 0 bases from J, leaving 10 bases between. The CDR3 DNA follows: TGTGCCAGCAGTGGGCACGGGGGCTCCTACGAGCAGTACTTC. Amino acid sequence: CASSGHGGSYEQYF.

The chain has TRBV11-1 and TRBJ2-1; the D gene is possibly TRBD1 (6 bases). This CDR3 has 13 amino acids. Trimming shortened V by 5 bases and J by 3 bases, and 8 bases separated the two germline ends. CDR1 is SGHAT, CDR2 FQDESV, per germline (reference sequence). The DNA of the CDR3 is TGTGCCAGCAGCCTGACAGGCTACAATGAGCAGTTCTTC. Protein: CASSLTGYNEQFF.

The chain employs TRBV6-5 and TRBJ1-1; TRBD1 aligns across 10 bases. This CDR3 comprises 14 residues. The ends lost 7 bases at V and 5 bases at J; junction bases unmatched: 7. The V gene's germline CDR1 is MNHEY and CDR2 SVGAGI. CDR3 sequence reads: CASKPTGGETEAFF. DNA for the CDR3: TGTGCCAGCAAGCCGACAGGGGGCGAGACTGAAGCTTTCTTT.

This chain connects TRBV25-1 to TRBJ1-6; the D is unclear. In germline, CDR1 is MGHDK, CDR2 SYGVNS. V gave up 4 bases and J gave up 10 bases, with 14 bases separating them. This CDR3 comprises 14 residues. CDR3 sequence (DNA): TGTGCCAGCAGTGCCCGACGGTCGCGGTCACCCCTCCACTTT. This sequence encodes CASSARRSRSPLHF.

The chain employs TRBV10-1 and TRBJ1-2; D gene ambiguous. Trimming took 0 bases from V and 4 from J, leaving 9 bases between them. Per the germline V gene, CDR1 is WNHNN and CDR2 is SYGVQD (reference sequence). CDR3 length: 14 amino acids. CDR3 region: CASSESRQAYGYTF. CDR3 coding DNA: TGCGCCAGCAGTGAGTCCCGGCAGGCCTATGGCTACACCTTC.

The V gene is TRBV5-5, the J gene TRBJ2-1, with D possibly TRBD2 on 6 matching bases. The CDR3 loop spans 12 amino acids. V shed 4 bases and J shed 7 bases, with 9 bases lying between them. Germline values: CDR1 SGHKS, CDR2 YYEKEE (reference sequence). The CDR3, as DNA: TGTGCCAGCAGCGCCGGACTAAATGAGCAGTTCTTC. Its translation: CASSAGLNEQFF.

There are a few counts of this clone. This rearrangement joins TRBV4-1 to TRBJ1-2; a possible D gene is TRBD1 (5 bases). There are 15 residues in the CDR3. Trimming removed 2 bases at V and 2 bases at J, with 12 bases between. Germline V gene data show CDR1 as MGHRA and CDR2 as YSYEKL. The CDR3 protein is CASSQLYRTNYGYTF. The DNA of the CDR3 is TGCGCCAGCAGCCAACTCTACAGGACGAACTATGGCTACACCTTC.

The V and J genes are TRBV4-1 and TRBJ2-2, with unresolved D. The CDR3 is 14 residues long. Trimming cost V 0 bases and J 2 bases, with 4 bases left between them. The V gene's germline CDR1 is MGHRA and CDR2 YSYEKL. The CDR3 region has the DNA TGCGCCAGCAGCCAAGAAAGCAACACCGGGGAGCTGTTTTTT. It specifies CASSQESNTGELFF.

This sequence joins TRBV21-1 and TRBJ2-7; the table's D gene call, TRBD2, was not cross checked with the DNA. TRBV21-1 is reported as a pseudogene. The CDR3 runs 17 residues. The CDR3 DNA is TGTGCCAGCAGCCCTGAGGTCCCCGTGACGGACTCCTACGAGCAGTACTTC. Its protein is CASSPEVPVTDSYEQYF.

CDR3 sequence reads: CASSPGQGTETQYF. Here the CDR3 DNA reads TGCGCCAGCAGCCCCGGACAGGGGACAGAGACCCAGTACTTC. The chain uses TRBV5-1 and TRBJ2-5, with 9 bases identical to TRBD1. The CDR3 totals 14 residues. CDR1 is SGHRS and CDR2 is YFSETQ in the germline V gene. V shed 4 bases, J shed 4 bases, and the junction held 5 bases outside the gene matches.

This clone was seen a single time. V is TRBV9 and J is TRBJ1-1; D unclear. The CDR3 is 13 residues long. Looked up from germline, CDR1 is SGDLS and CDR2 is YYNGEE. V lost 0 bases, J lost 4 bases, and 7 bases lay in between. DNA of the CDR3: TGTGCCAGCAGCGTAGCTGGGAGCACTGAAGCTTTCTTT. Translated, it gives CASSVAGSTEAFF.

The genes are TRBV29-1 and TRBJ2-2; the match to TRBD2 covers 9 bases. This CDR3 has 16 residues. The ends lost 6 bases at V and 1 base at J; junction bases unmatched: 9. CDR1 and CDR2 (germline): SQVTM, ANQGSEA. The CDR3, as DNA: TGCAGCGTAGGAGGGCGAGCGGGAGGGAACACCGGGGAGCTGTTTTTT. Its translation: CSVGGRAGGNTGELFF.

J is TRBJ2-5 and V is TRBV7-9; D is perhaps TRBD1 (5 bases). The length of the CDR3 is 15 residues. Trimming cost V 5 bases and J 1 base, with 14 bases left between them. Germline loops: CDR1 SEHNR, CDR2 FQNEAQ (reference sequence). CDR3 amino acids: CASSRVPRAQETQYF. The CDR3 DNA reads as TGTGCCAGCAGCCGGGTTCCCAGGGCCCAAGAGACCCAGTACTTC.

V usage is TRBV5-4 and J usage is TRBJ2-1, with 7 positions matching TRBD1. CDR1 and CDR2 (germline): SGHNT, YYREEE (reference sequence). The CDR3 is made up of 14 amino acids. V dropped 2 bases and J dropped 5; count of bases not matched to a gene: 4. CDR3 protein: CASSLTGENNEQFF. The CDR3 coding sequence is TGTGCCAGCAGCTTAACAGGGGAAAACAATGAGCAGTTCTTC.

This chain joins TRBV7-2 and TRBJ2-5; D is ambiguous. V was pared by 2 bases and J by 2 bases, with 6 bases between. CDR3 length: 13 residues. The germline V gene has CDR1 SGHTA and CDR2 FQGNSA. CDR3 nucleotides: TGTGCCAGCAGCTTACAGTTACAAGAGACCCAGTACTTC. This gives the protein CASSLQLQETQYF.

This clone has only one observation. This rearrangement joins TRBV10-3 to TRBJ2-7, with 9 bases lining up with TRBD1. CDR1 is ENHRY and CDR2 is SYGVKD in the germline V gene. After removal of 6 bases from V and 2 bases from J, the junction contained 5 bases not matched to a gene. This CDR3 has 14 residues. The chain's CDR3 is CAIRDGTGTYEQYF. The CDR3 bases are TGTGCCATCAGGGATGGGACAGGGACCTACGAGCAGTACTTC.

The CDR3 protein is CASSWTGGGGYTF. Here the CDR3 DNA reads TGTGCCAGCAGCTGGACAGGGGGCGGAGGCTACACCTTC. The chain joins TRBV13 to TRBJ1-2; 11 bases are a match to TRBD1. Germline trimming cut 4 bases from V and 8 bases from J; bases unmatched to any gene: 3. This CDR3 comprises 13 residues. CDR1 is PRHDT, CDR2 FYEKMQ, per germline (reference sequence).

Of note for this clone: Other DNA sequences in this specimen translate into the identical CDR3. This chain links TRBV9 with TRBJ2-2; D gene ambiguous. Trimming cost V 1 base and J 1 base, with 2 bases left between them. This CDR3 has 13 residues. Germline V gives CDR1 SGDLS, CDR2 YYNGEE. The CDR3 spells CASSVQNTGELFF. In nucleotides, the CDR3 is TGTGCCAGCAGCGTACAGAACACCGGGGAGCTGTTTTTT.

In this sample, this clone turned up once. The chain links TRBV15 to TRBJ1-4, with D maybe TRBD1 (6 bases). The V end lost 0 bases, the J end lost 15 bases, and 14 bases lay between the germline ends. Germline V gives CDR1 LNHNV, CDR2 YYDKDF (reference sequence). CDR3 length equals 13 residues. The CDR3 bases are TGTGCCACCAGCAGAGAAGGCACAGGGAAGTTGTTTTTT. It specifies CATSREGTGKLFF.

The chain has TRBV7-2 and TRBJ2-5; D perhaps matches TRBD2 (5 bases). The length of the CDR3 is 13 residues. CDR1 is SGHTA and CDR2 is FQGNSA in the germline V gene. Trimming cost V 5 bases and J 5 bases, with 12 bases left between them. CDR3 residues: CASSPGSAETQYF. In DNA form, the CDR3 reads TGTGCCAGCAGCCCGGGGTCCGCGGAGACCCAGTACTTC.

About this clone: Mismatch with germline at one junction end may stem from a read error. The rearrangement links TRBV2 to TRBJ1-5; tentatively, D is TRBD1 (5 bases). Germline assignment: CDR1 SNHLY and CDR2 FYNNEI. This CDR3 has 13 residues. CDR3 region: CASSVEVRQISEF. CDR3 coding DNA: TGTGCCAGCAGCGTAGAAGTCAGACAGATTTCCGAGTTT.

This clone was seen a single time. The CDR3 loop is CASSLAGGEKLFF. DNA for the CDR3: TGTGCCAGCAGCTTAGCGGGGGGTGAAAAACTGTTTTTT. V usage is TRBV7-9 and J usage is TRBJ1-4; TRBD1 might be the D (5 bases). The ends were cut back, 0 bases at V and 7 bases at J, with 6 bases in the middle. This CDR3 comprises 13 residues. Germline CDR1 SEHNR, CDR2 FQNEAQ (reference sequence).

This chain links TRBV5-5 with TRBJ2-5; no definite D call. The V gene lost 0 bases and the J gene lost 1 base, with 13 bases spanning the gap. This CDR3 region has 16 residues. CDR1 is SGHKS and CDR2 is YYEKEE in the germline V gene (reference sequence). The chain's CDR3 is CASSLEQVYGQETQYF. The CDR3 DNA reads as TGTGCCAGCAGCTTGGAGCAGGTTTACGGCCAAGAGACCCAGTACTTC.

This clone was observed a handful of times. The genes are TRBV4-1 and TRBJ1-2; 10 bases line up with TRBD1. Germline V gene lookup returns CDR1 MGHRA and CDR2 YSYEKL. V trimming: 0 bases; J trimming: 5 bases; junction bases outside the gene matches: 3. The CDR3 is 15 amino acids. The DNA for the CDR3 is TGCGCCAGCAGCCAAGACCGACAGGGGGCTTATGGCTACACCTTC. It specifies CASSQDRQGAYGYTF.

A few counts support this clone. The chain recombines TRBV2 with TRBJ2-1; weak D call: TRBD2 (6 bases). V gave up 6 bases and J gave up 3 bases, with 21 bases separating them. The length of the CDR3 is 17 residues. Looked up from germline, CDR1 is SNHLY and CDR2 is FYNNEI. CDR3: CASSPLGGLKLYNEQFF. CDR3 nucleotide sequence: TGTGCCAGCAGCCCCCTGGGTGGACTAAAACTCTACAATGAGCAGTTCTTC.

The chain uses TRBV7-2 and TRBJ1-1; no clear D gene. Deletions cut 5 bases from V and 12 bases from J, with 16 bases between. In germline, CDR1 is SGHTA, CDR2 FQGNSA. The CDR3 runs 12 residues. The CDR3 coding sequence is TGTGCCAGCAGCCTAGGCCCCTATGAGCCTTTCTTT. It translates to CASSLGPYEPFF.

This chain uses TRBV2 with TRBJ2-1; D is perhaps TRBD2 (5 bases). The CDR3 has 14 residues. Germline loops: CDR1 SNHLY, CDR2 FYNNEI. Trimming pared 7 bases from V and 6 bases from J, leaving 16 bases between. CDR3 in amino acids: CASKTLGVPNEQFF. The CDR3 region has the DNA TGTGCCAGCAAAACATTGGGAGTACCCAATGAGCAGTTCTTC.

This clone was recorded a few times. J is TRBJ1-3 and V is TRBV9; TRBD1 agrees at 7 bases. Germline CDR1 is SGDLS and CDR2 is YYNGEE. After removal of 4 bases from V and 0 bases from J, the junction contained 7 bases not matched to a gene. The CDR3 extends over 16 amino acids. The CDR3 reads CASSPRQGNSGNTIYF. The CDR3 DNA is TGTGCCAGCAGCCCCCGACAGGGAAACTCTGGAAACACCATATATTTT.

The CDR3 here is CASSTGAGGWEAFF. As DNA, the CDR3 is TGTGCCAGCAGCACTGGAGCGGGGGGGTGGGAAGCTTTCTTT. This chain links TRBV6-6 with TRBJ1-1; D is possibly TRBD1 (5 bases). Germline lookup yields CDR1 MNHNY and CDR2 SVGAGI (reference sequence). The CDR3 spans 14 residues. V lost 6 bases to trimming and J lost 8 bases, with 19 bases between them.

The chain couples TRBV6-1 to TRBJ1-4; 7 bases are a match to TRBD1. V lost 7 bases, J lost 4 bases, and 9 bases stayed unmatched. The CDR3 runs to 15 residues. Germline V gene data show CDR1 as MNHNS and CDR2 as SASEGT. CDR3 nucleotides: TGTGCCAGCATAGACAGGGTTAGCGGTAATGAAAAACTGTTTTTT. Its protein product is CASIDRVSGNEKLFF.

The chain couples TRBV6-6 to TRBJ2-5, with 7 bases that match TRBD2. Looked up from germline, CDR1 is MNHNY and CDR2 is SVGAGI (reference sequence). V lost 0 bases, J lost 5 bases, and 3 bases stayed unmatched. This CDR3 contains 14 residues. The CDR3 nucleotides read TGTGCCAGCAGTTACTCGAGTAGCGGGGAGACCCAGTACTTC. Translating gives CASSYSSSGETQYF.